The rows below give T cell receptor beta chains drawn from one sample of a study of Ad26.COV2.S vaccination and SARS-CoV-2 variants. Produced via immunoSEQ multiplex PCR; TCRdb's table is partial and in-frame only. The data show 300,000 to 400,000 clones, approximately 90% seen once. This sample comprised peripheral blood, obtained in a trial of Ad26.COV2.S vaccine versus placebo. The receptors derive from a person between 18 and 59 years old who received the Ad26.COV2.S COVID-19 vaccine or a placebo. Each CDR3 is given with its conserved first and last residue.

TRBV18,TRBJ2-1,CASSPTARVLTQGQFF
TRBV27,TRBJ1-6,CASRYRGNSPLHF
TRBV30,TRBJ1-2,CAWTGTPYGYTF
TRBV6-4,TRBJ2-1,CASSVLRGSGYNEQFF
TRBV18,TRBJ1-2,CASSPIESTYGYTF
TRBV24-1,TRBJ2-1,CATSGSLAGINEQFF
TRBV18,TRBJ1-1,CASSPETVEAFF
TRBV30,TRBJ2-7,CAWSYAGDRGQYF
TRBV6-2/TRBV6-3,TRBJ2-3,CASSSLAPGSPTDTQYF
TRBV4-3,TRBJ1-4,CASSQAGQGNEKLFF
TRBV4-2,TRBJ1-1,CASSQGGADTEAFF
TRBV28,TRBJ2-6,CASSPLTGGPPGANVLTF
TRBV2,TRBJ2-1,CASHLGRNEQFF
TRBV7-3,TRBJ1-6,CASRQTGSNSPLHF
TRBV6-2/TRBV6-3,TRBJ1-2,CASSLRRDYGYTF
TRBV5-1,TRBJ2-7,CASSREGWREQYF
TRBV6-6,TRBJ1-6,CASSLPRGQVNSPLHF
TRBV11-1,TRBJ1-2,CASSGGQGSGYTF
TRBV7-6,TRBJ1-1,CASSPSDRLGTEAFF
TRBV7-9,TRBJ2-3,CASSVRTPSATDTQYF
TRBV6-4,TRBJ1-2,CASSGYRVIRYGYTF
TRBV9,TRBJ2-6,CASSARRGLSGANVLTF
TRBV27,TRBJ1-2,CASGGNSNYGYTF
TRBV4-1,TRBJ2-2,CASSPGRGTGELFF
TRBV9,TRBJ2-5,CASSVAPAPQETQYF
TRBV7-3,TRBJ2-3,CASSSTLPTDTQYF
TRBV7-8,TRBJ1-1,CASSLWSTEAFF
TRBV4-1,TRBJ2-2,CASSQGFAGAPNTGELFF
TRBV11-2,TRBJ2-1,CASSLVSLWARNEQFF
TRBV28,TRBJ2-1,CASSTFSPNEQFF
TRBV2,TRBJ1-5,CASSVDSSNQPQHF
TRBV5-1,TRBJ1-4,CASSFDRADEKLFF
TRBV11-2,TRBJ2-7,CASSSPGQGSYEQYF
TRBV25-1,TRBJ1-4,CASSGLGPEKLFF
TRBV29-1,TRBJ1-1,CSVDLGIGGEAFF
TRBV6-2/TRBV6-3,TRBJ1-1,CASSRWGAEAFF
TRBV7-9,TRBJ2-5,CASSAKDRARGETQYF
TRBV11-3,TRBJ1-2,CASSLEEAPRWHYGYTF
TRBV6-5,TRBJ1-1,CASSYSQHRSNTEAFF
TRBV7-2,TRBJ2-5,CASSLGDRDSATQYF
TRBV28,TRBJ2-3,CASRGVDPDTQYF
TRBV28,TRBJ2-1,CASSQIVYEQFF
TRBV7-2,TRBJ2-7,CASSSVGSYVQYF
TRBV9,TRBJ2-3,CASSVEGLITDTQYF
TRBV7-9,TRBJ2-5,CASSFLAGASQETQYF
TRBV28,TRBJ2-1,CASSRQGPSWGNEQFF
TRBV6-2/TRBV6-3,TRBJ2-1,CASSWTGGTGNEQFF
TRBV9,TRBJ2-7,CASSVAGGNYEQYF